What follows are 2 T cell receptor beta chains derived from one specimen sequenced in a study of shared clonotypes between healthy human individuals. Data came from immunoSEQ multiplex PCR; TCRdb stores just in-frame clones and leaves some out. The repertoire holds more than 900,000 clones, 70% to 80% seen once, with around 0.6% in the top ten. The material sequenced was memory CD4+ T cells from PBMCs. Regarding subset: CD45RA-negative fraction. All receptors come from a man aged 18 to 35 in good health. Some clones in this sample may be carry-over from other donors' samples.

The rearrangement links TRBV28 to TRBJ2-1, with a possible D match to TRBD2 (6 bases). The germline V gene encodes CDR1 MDHEN and CDR2 SYDVKM. The CDR3 extends over 11 amino acids. Trimming left V 9 bases short and J 7 bases short, with 10 bases between. Here the CDR3 DNA reads TGTGCCAGTGGGACTGAGAATGAGCAGTTCTTC. Residues: CASGTENEQFF.

The chain uses TRBV19 and TRBJ1-5; TRBD1 might be the D (6 bases). Germline-derived CDR1 and CDR2 are LNHDA and SQIVND (reference sequence). This CDR3 comprises 17 residues. Trimming took 6 bases from V and 9 from J, leaving 27 bases between them. CDR3 DNA: TGTGCCAGTAGCGACCCTATTCGTCGGGGGCGGGGTCGGCCCCAGCATTTT. Translation: CASSDPIRRGRGRPQHF.